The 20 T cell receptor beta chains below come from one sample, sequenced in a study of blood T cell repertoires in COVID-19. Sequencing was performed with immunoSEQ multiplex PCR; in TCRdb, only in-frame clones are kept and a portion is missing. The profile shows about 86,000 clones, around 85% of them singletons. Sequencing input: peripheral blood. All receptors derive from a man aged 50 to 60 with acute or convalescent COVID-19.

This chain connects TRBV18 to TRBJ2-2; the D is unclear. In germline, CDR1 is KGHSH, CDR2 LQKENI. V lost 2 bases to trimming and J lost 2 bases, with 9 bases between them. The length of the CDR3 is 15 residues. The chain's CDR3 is CASSPWASNTGELFF. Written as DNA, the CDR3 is TGTGCCAGCTCACCATGGGCCTCAAACACCGGGGAGCTGTTTTTT.

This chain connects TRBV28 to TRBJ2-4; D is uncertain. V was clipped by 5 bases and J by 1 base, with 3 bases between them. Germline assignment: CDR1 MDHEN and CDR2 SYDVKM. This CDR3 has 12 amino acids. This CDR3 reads CASSLAKNIQYF. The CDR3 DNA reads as TGTGCCAGCAGTCTGGCCAAAAACATTCAGTACTTC.

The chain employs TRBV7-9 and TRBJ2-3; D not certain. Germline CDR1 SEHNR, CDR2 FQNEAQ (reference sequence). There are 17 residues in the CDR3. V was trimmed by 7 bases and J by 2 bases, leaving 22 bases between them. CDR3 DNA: TGTGCCAGCACCCCCGCCTCGGGTAGCCGGTACACAGATACGCAGTATTTT. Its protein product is CASTPASGSRYTDTQYF.

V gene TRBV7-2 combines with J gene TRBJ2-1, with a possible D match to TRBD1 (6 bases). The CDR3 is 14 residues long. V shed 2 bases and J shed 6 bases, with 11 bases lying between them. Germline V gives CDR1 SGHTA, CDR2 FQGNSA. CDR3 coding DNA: TGTGCCAGCAGCTTAAGGACAGATCGCAATGAGCAGTTCTTC. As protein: CASSLRTDRNEQFF.

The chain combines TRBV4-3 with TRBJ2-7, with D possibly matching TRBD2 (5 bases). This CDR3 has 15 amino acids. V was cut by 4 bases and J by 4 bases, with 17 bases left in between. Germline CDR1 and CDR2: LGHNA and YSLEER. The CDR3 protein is CASSLSIETGYEQYF. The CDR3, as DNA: TGCGCCAGCAGCCTCTCCATAGAGACGGGGTACGAGCAGTACTTC.

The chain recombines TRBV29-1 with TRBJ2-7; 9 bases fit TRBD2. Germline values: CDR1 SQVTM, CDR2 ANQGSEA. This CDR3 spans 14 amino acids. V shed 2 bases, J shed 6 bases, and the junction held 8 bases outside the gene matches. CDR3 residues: CSVERASGVSEQYF. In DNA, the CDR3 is TGCAGCGTTGAAAGGGCTAGCGGGGTATCCGAGCAGTACTTC.

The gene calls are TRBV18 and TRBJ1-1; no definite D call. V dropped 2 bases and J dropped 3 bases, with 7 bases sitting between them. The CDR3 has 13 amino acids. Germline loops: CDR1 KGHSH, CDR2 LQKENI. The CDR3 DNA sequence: TGTGCCAGCTCACCATGGCAGGACACTGAAGCTTTCTTT. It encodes CASSPWQDTEAFF.

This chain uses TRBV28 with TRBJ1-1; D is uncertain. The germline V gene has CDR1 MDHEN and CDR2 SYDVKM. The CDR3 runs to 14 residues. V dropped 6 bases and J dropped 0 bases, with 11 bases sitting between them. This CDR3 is CASRPPTMNTEAFF. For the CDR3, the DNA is TGTGCCAGCAGGCCCCCTACTATGAACACTGAAGCTTTCTTT.

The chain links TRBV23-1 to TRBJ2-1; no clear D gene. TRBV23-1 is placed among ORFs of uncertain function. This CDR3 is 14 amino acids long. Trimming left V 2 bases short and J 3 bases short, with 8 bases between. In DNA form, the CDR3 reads TGCGCCAGCAGTCAACTAGAACTCTACAATGAGCAGTTCTTC. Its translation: CASSQLELYNEQFF.

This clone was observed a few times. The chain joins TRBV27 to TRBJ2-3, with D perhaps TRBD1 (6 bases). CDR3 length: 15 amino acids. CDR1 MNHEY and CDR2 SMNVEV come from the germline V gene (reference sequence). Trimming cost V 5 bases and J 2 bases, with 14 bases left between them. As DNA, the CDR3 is TGTGCCAGCAGTATCCCAGGGGACGCCACAGATACGCAGTATTTT. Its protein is CASSIPGDATDTQYF.

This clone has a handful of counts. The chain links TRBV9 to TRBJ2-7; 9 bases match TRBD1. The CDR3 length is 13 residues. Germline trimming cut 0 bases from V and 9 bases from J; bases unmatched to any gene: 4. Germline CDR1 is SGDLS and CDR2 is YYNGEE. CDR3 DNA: TGTGCCAGCAGCGTAGGCGGGACAGGGAGGCAGTACTTC. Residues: CASSVGGTGRQYF.

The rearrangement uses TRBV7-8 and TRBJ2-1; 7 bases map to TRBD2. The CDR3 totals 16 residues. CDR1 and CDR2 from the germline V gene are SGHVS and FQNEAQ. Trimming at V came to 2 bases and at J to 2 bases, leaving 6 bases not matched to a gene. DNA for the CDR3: TGTGCCAGCAGCTTAAATCTTGGGACTACCTACAATGAGCAGTTCTTC. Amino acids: CASSLNLGTTYNEQFF. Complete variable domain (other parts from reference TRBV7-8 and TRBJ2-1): GAGVSQSPRYKVAKRGQDVALRCDPISGHVSLFWYQQALGQGPEFLTYFQNEAQLDKSGLPSDRFFAERPEGSVSTLKIQRTQQEDSAVYLCASSLNLGTTYNEQFFGPGTRLTVL.

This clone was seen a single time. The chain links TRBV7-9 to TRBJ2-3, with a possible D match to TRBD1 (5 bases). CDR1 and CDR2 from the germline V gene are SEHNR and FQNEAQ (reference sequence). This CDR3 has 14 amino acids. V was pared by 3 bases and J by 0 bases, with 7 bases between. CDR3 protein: CASSFDRSTDTQYF. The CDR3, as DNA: TGTGCCAGCAGCTTCGACAGAAGCACAGATACGCAGTATTTT.

CDR3: CASKFIGSSYEQYF. The DNA of the CDR3 is TGTGCCAGCAAGTTCATCGGTAGCTCCTACGAGCAGTACTTC. This rearrangement joins TRBV6-5 to TRBJ2-7, with unresolved D. V was cut by 7 bases and J by 0 bases, with 13 bases left in between. Germline V gene lookup returns CDR1 MNHEY and CDR2 SVGAGI. The CDR3 runs to 14 residues.

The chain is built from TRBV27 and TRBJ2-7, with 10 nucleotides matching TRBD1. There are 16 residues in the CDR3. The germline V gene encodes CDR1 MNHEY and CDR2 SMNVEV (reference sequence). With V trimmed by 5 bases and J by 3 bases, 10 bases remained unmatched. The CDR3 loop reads CASSPHRDRGFYEQYF. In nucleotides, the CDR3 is TGTGCCAGCAGTCCCCACCGGGACAGGGGTTTCTACGAGCAGTACTTC.

For the CDR3, the DNA is TGTGCCAGCAGGGTACAGGGGGATCAGCCCCAGCATTTT. It translates to CASRVQGDQPQHF. V is TRBV12-3 or TRBV12-4 and J is TRBJ1-5; 8 bases are shared with TRBD1. V lost 6 bases, J lost 5 bases, and 3 bases stayed unmatched. This CDR3 comprises 13 residues.

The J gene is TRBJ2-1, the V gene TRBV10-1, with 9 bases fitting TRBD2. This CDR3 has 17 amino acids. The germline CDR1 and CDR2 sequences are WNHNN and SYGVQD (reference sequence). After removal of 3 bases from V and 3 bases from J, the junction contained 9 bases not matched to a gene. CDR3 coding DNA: TGCGCCAGCAGTGAAGCTAAGCGGGGGGCTAACTACAATGAGCAGTTCTTC. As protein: CASSEAKRGANYNEQFF.

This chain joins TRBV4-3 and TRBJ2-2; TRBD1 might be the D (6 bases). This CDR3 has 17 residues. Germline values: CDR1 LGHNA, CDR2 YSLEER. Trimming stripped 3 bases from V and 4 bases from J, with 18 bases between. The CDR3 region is CASSHPRGLRGTGELFF. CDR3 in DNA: TGCGCCAGCAGCCATCCGAGGGGCCTCAGGGGCACCGGGGAGCTGTTTTTT.

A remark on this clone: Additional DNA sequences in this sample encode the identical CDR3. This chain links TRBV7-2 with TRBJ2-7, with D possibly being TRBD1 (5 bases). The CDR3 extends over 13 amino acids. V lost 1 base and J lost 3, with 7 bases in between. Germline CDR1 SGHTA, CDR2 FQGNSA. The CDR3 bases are TGTGCCAGCAGCTTAGACAGGAACTACGAGCAGTACTTC. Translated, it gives CASSLDRNYEQYF.

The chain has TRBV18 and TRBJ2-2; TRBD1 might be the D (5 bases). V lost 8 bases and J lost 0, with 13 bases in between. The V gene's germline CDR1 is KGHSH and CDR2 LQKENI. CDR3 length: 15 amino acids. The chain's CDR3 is CASNRRGPNTGELFF. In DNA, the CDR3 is TGTGCCAGCAACAGAAGGGGCCCGAACACCGGGGAGCTGTTTTTT. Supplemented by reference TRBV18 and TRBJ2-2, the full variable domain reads NAGVMQNPRHLVRRRGQEARLRCSPMKGHSHVYWYRQLPEEGLKFMVYLQKENIIDESGMPKERFSAEFPKEGPSILRIQQVVRGDSAAYFCASNRRGPNTGELFFGEGSRLTVL.